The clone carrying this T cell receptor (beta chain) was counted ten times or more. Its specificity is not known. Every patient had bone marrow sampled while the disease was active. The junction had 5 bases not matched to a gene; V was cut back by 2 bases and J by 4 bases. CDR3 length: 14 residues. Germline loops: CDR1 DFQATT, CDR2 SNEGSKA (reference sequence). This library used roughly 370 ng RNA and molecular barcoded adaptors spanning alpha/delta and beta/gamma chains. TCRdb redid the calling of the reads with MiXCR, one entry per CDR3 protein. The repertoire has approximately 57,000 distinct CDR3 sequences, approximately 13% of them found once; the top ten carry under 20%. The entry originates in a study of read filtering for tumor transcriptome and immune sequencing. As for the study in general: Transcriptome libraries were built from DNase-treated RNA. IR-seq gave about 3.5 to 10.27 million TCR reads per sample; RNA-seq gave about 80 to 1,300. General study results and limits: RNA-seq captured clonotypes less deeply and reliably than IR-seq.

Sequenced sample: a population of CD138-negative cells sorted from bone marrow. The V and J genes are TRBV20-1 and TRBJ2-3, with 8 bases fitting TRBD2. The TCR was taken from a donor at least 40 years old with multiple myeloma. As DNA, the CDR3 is TGCAGTGCTAGAACGGGGGGGGTTCCAGATACGCAGTATTTT. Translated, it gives CSARTGGVPDTQYF.